This T cell receptor (beta chain) was profiled in a study of shared clonotypes between healthy human individuals. The germline gives CDR1 KGHSH, CDR2 LQKENI. The CDR3 extends over 16 amino acids. V shed 6 bases and J 8 bases; nucleotides not matched to a gene: 14. Some clones are missing from TCRdb's copy, which holds only in-frame ones; the method was immunoSEQ multiplex PCR. Altogether roughly 1.4 million clones are present, around 98.5% being singletons, with the ten largest covering under 0.45%. The specimen was naive CD4+ T cells sorted from blood. The sample's subset: CD45RA+ positively selected. The chain is built from TRBV18 and TRBJ2-1; 9 bases are shared with TRBD2. This clonotype was obtained from a man under 40 in good health. CDR3 region: CASSQQSSGISYEQFF. CDR3 DNA: TGTGCCAGCTCGCAGCAATCTAGCGGGATTAGCTATGAGCAGTTCTTC.